This T cell receptor (beta chain) derives from a study of glioma-infiltrating T cells. General observations from the study: Only very few CDR3 sequences appeared in both tissue and blood. Non-neoplastic patients had below-expected tissue-blood divergence, while all gliomas exceeded expectation.

Amplification of TCR alpha and beta CDR3 regions from RNA used iRepertoire nested multiplex PCR. Input was roughly 100-450 ng of tissue mRNA or PBMC total RNA. TCRdb processed the multiplex PCR reads anew with MiXCR; each CDR3 protein has one entry. Of around 170,000 distinct CDR3 sequences in the sample, around 42% are singletons; the top ten hold around 5.3%. In its sample, this clonotype was seen many times. What it binds is not known. The V gene's germline CDR1 is SNHLY and CDR2 FYNNEI. The CDR3 runs to 13 residues. V lost 1 base, J lost 7 bases, and 8 bases lay in between. The sequence was obtained from a human donor with low-grade glioma or glioblastoma, undergoing nonglioma brain surgery, or in good health (not recorded which). This rearrangement joins TRBV2 to TRBJ2-1, with unresolved D. Sequencing used glioma tissue, nonneoplastic brain tissue, or PBMCs (not recorded which). For the CDR3, the DNA is TGTGCCAGCAGTGAAGAACAGCTTAATGAGCAGTTCTTC. It translates to CASSEEQLNEQFF.